The rows below give T cell receptor beta chains drawn from one sample of a study of cytomegalovirus exposure and HLA in healthy donors. TCRdb keeps only in-frame clones here, not all; method: immunoSEQ multiplex PCR. The sample shows roughly 130,000 clones, 75% to 85% of them seen only once. Input material: PBMCs. The receptors stem from a man in his thirties or forties in good health and CMV-seronegative. CDR3s include the opening cysteine and the closing phenylalanine or tryptophan. Fields, in order: J gene, V gene, clone size, D gene, CDR3 DNA, CDR3 protein. D genes are given only for firm matches. Expanded clones are given a class, and other clones once, few, many or no size at all.

TRBJ2-3 | TRBV27 | few | NA | TGTGCCAGCAGTTTATTAGCCGGAGATACGCAGTATTTT | CASSLLAGDTQYF
TRBJ2-7 | TRBV7-9 | NA | TRBD2 | TGTGCCAGCAGCCCGGGGACTAAACCCTACGAGCAGTACTTC | CASSPGTKPYEQYF
TRBJ2-7 | TRBV6-4 | NA | TRBD1 | TGTGCCAGCAGTGACGGCGTCGGGACAGGGTGGGGCTACGAGCAGTACTTC | CASSDGVGTGWGYEQYF
TRBJ1-4 | TRBV27 | once | TRBD1 | TGTGCCAGCAGTAGGACAGGCATTAATGAAAAACTGTTTTTT | CASSRTGINEKLFF
TRBJ2-1 | TRBV28 | once | TRBD1 | TGTGCCAGCAGTTCCCCAGGGACAGGTAGTCATGAGCAGTTCTTC | CASSSPGTGSHEQFF
TRBJ2-2 | TRBV29-1 | few | TRBD1 | TGCAGCGTCGGAATAAGGACAGGGGTTACCGGGGAGCTGTTTTTT | CSVGIRTGVTGELFF
TRBJ1-2 | TRBV25-1 | NA | NA | TGTGCCAACAGTGAATTGGGGGGGGTCTATGGCTACCCCTTC | CANSELGGVYGYPF
TRBJ2-7 | TRBV5-1 | NA | NA | TGCGCCAGCACGCGGGACGGCTCCTACGAGCAGTACTTC | CASTRDGSYEQYF
TRBJ1-1 | TRBV5-4 | NA | TRBD1 | TGTGCCAGCAGCTTGGGGGCGACAGGGGAAACTGAAGCTTTCTTT | CASSLGATGETEAFF
TRBJ2-2 | TRBV7-9 | NA | TRBD1 | TGTGCCAGCAGCCAATCAGGGGGCGCGGTTGTCCCCGGGGAGCTGTTTTTT | CASSQSGGAVVPGELFF
TRBJ2-7 | TRBV7-2 | NA | TRBD2 | TGTGCCAGCAGCTTAGCGGGGGGGAGCTACGAGCAGTACTTC | CASSLAGGSYEQYF
TRBJ2-7 | TRBV6-5 | NA | TRBD1 | TGTGCCAGCAGTTACGTGGACAGGCTTTACGAGCAGTACTTC | CASSYVDRLYEQYF
TRBJ1-1 | TRBV15 | NA | NA | TGTGCCACCAGCAGATTAGGGACTAACACTGAAGCTTTCTTT | CATSRLGTNTEAFF
TRBJ2-7 | TRBV11-2 | NA | NA | TGTGCCAGCAGCTACCCCCGGACAGACAGCTCCTACGAGCAGTACTTC | CASSYPRTDSSYEQYF
TRBJ1-1 | TRBV10-3 | once | TRBD1 | TGTGCCATCAGGAGCTTAGACAGGGGGGGCAGTGAAGCTTTCTTT | CAIRSLDRGGSEAFF
TRBJ2-2 | TRBV7-3 | NA | NA | TGTGCCAGTTCAGGGGCGAACACCGGGGAGCTGTTTTTT | CASSGANTGELFF
TRBJ2-7 | TRBV28 | once | TRBD2 | TGTGCCAGCAGTTCGCCAATAGCGGGAGCCCACGAGCAGTACTTC | CASSSPIAGAHEQYF
TRBJ2-7 | TRBV27 | NA | TRBD2 | TGTGCCAGCAGTCCGATCCTGTGGCTAGCGGGAGTGGCCGAGCAGTACTTC | CASSPILWLAGVAEQYF
TRBJ2-7 | TRBV6-5 | NA | NA | TGTGCCAGCAGTAACGGATACAGAGCCTACGAGCAGTACTTC | CASSNGYRAYEQYF
TRBJ2-2 | TRBV10-2 | NA | NA | TGCGCCACCTCCGGGACATATCCGACCGGGGAGCTGTTTTTT | CATSGTYPTGELFF
TRBJ2-5 | TRBV5-1 | NA | TRBD1 | TGCGCCAGCAGCGCTCGGACAGGGGGTCGGGAGACCCAGTACTTC | CASSARTGGRETQYF
TRBJ2-7 | TRBV4-1 | NA | TRBD2 | TGCGCCAGCAGCCAAAACGCTAGCGGGAGCTCCTACGAGCAGTACTTC | CASSQNASGSSYEQYF
TRBJ1-1 | TRBV4-1 | NA | TRBD1 | TGCGCCAGCAGCCAAGAGGGGACAGGGAGATTTTGGGCTTTCTTT | CASSQEGTGRFWAFF
TRBJ2-5 | TRBV18 | NA | TRBD2 | TGTGCCAGCTCAGCGGGACTAGCCGTATCCGGGGAGACCCAGTACTTC | CASSAGLAVSGETQYF
TRBJ1-6 | TRBV5-6 | NA | NA | TGTGCCAGCAGCTTGGAATTTGGCTCACCCCTCCACTTT | CASSLEFGSPLHF
TRBJ2-7 | TRBV19 | NA | TRBD1 | TGTGCCAGTAGCGAAGCCGGGACAGGGGGTTTCTACGAGCAGTACTTC | CASSEAGTGGFYEQYF
TRBJ2-5 | TRBV7-6 | NA | NA | TGTGCCAGCAGCTTAATCTTAGGGGCGGAGACCCAGTACTTC | CASSLILGAETQYF
TRBJ2-7 | TRBV7-2 | NA | NA | TGTGCCAGCAGCTTTGAGGGTCCCTACGAGCAGTACTTC | CASSFEGPYEQYF
TRBJ2-2 | TRBV5-4 | NA | NA | TGTGCCAGCAGCTTGCGTTCCGGGGAGCTGTTTTTT | CASSLRSGELFF
TRBJ2-7 | TRBV19 | NA | TRBD1 | TGTGCCAGTAGTACGACGGACAGGGGAGGTCACGAGCAGTACTTC | CASSTTDRGGHEQYF
TRBJ1-5 | TRBV27 | NA | NA | TGTGCCAGCAGTTTACAGGTCCATAGCAATCAGCCCCAGCATTTT | CASSLQVHSNQPQHF
TRBJ2-7 | TRBV11-2 | NA | TRBD2 | TGTGCCAGCAGCCCCCGGCGGGGTGATAGCGGGAGGTACGAGCAGTACTTC | CASSPRRGDSGRYEQYF
TRBJ2-7 | TRBV11-3 | NA | NA | TGTGCCAGCAGCTTAGAGTCGCTAGCGTCCGGCTACGAGCAGTACTTC | CASSLESLASGYEQYF
TRBJ1-2 | TRBV5-8 | NA | TRBD1 | TGTGCCAGCAGCTTTCAGACAGGGAGAAGCCCAAACTTC | CASSFQTGRSPNF
TRBJ1-5 | TRBV6-1 | NA | TRBD1 | TGTGCCAGCAAAACTCGGACAGGGAACGATCAGCCCCAGCATTTT | CASKTRTGNDQPQHF
TRBJ2-1 | TRBV4-3 | NA | NA | TGCGCCAGCAGCCGGGCCTTGGCCGAAAGCTCCTACAATGAGCAGTTCTTC | CASSRALAESSYNEQFF
TRBJ1-3 | TRBV9 | few | NA | TGTGCCAGCAGCGCGCGAGCCCAGGTCTCTGGAAACACCATATATTTT | CASSARAQVSGNTIYF
TRBJ2-2 | TRBV5-1 | NA | NA | TGCGCCAGCAGCTTGAAACTATTGAACACCGGGGAGCTGTTTTTT | CASSLKLLNTGELFF
TRBJ2-3 | TRBV4-3 | NA | NA | TGCGCCAGCAGCCAAGGTCAGAGCACAGATACGCAGTATTTT | CASSQGQSTDTQYF
TRBJ2-1 | TRBV19 | NA | NA | TGTGCCAGTAGTATTGGACGGCGGGACGGGCAGTTCTTC | CASSIGRRDGQFF
TRBJ1-1 | TRBV29-1 | NA | NA | TGCAGCGTTGAGAACAGATTATACACTGAAGCTTTCTTT | CSVENRLYTEAFF
TRBJ1-4 | TRBV5-4 | NA | TRBD1 | TGTGCCAGCAGCGAAGGGGGCGCTGATGAAAAACTGTTTTTT | CASSEGGADEKLFF
TRBJ2-1 | TRBV11-2 | NA | TRBD2 | TGTGCCAGCAGCACTAGAGCGGGAGGGCCTTACAATGAGCAGTTCTTC | CASSTRAGGPYNEQFF
TRBJ2-2 | TRBV15 | NA | TRBD1 | TGTGCCACCAGCAGGAACTACAGGGGTGAGACCGGGGAGCTGTTTTTT | CATSRNYRGETGELFF